This T cell receptor (beta chain) was sequenced in a study of T-cell memory formation after mild COVID-19. Via MiXCR, TCRdb re-called the 5' RACE reads, giving one row per CDR3 protein. The sample has 410,000 or so distinct CDR3 sequences; under 25% are singletons. Germline V gives CDR1 SGHNT, CDR2 YYREEE (reference sequence). J was trimmed by 4 bases and V by 0 bases; bases with no gene match: 6. This CDR3 has 15 residues. The rearrangement joins TRBV5-4 to TRBJ2-7; 8 bases line up with TRBD1. Sequencing input: PBMCs or a T cell subset sorted from them (not recorded which). The TCR was taken from an adult woman who had mild COVID-19 (a few samples of this study predate the infection). Cell type and time point are not known. For the CDR3, the DNA is TGTGCCAGCAGCTTGGATCAGGGGGCGGGGTACGAGCAGTACTTC. Its translation: CASSLDQGAGYEQYF.